A single sample is the source of the 10 T cell receptor beta chains below, sequenced in a study of cytomegalovirus exposure and HLA in healthy donors. The PCR had 60 Vbeta and 13 Jbeta primers. TCRdb keeps only in-frame clones here, not all; method: immunoSEQ multiplex PCR. The sample lists 120,000 or so clones, 60% to 85% seen once, with 3.4% in the top ten. Sequencing used PBMCs. The origin of the receptors is a man aged 25-45 years in good health and CMV-seronegative.

The chain links TRBV25-1 to TRBJ1-2; D unclear. V lost 3 bases to trimming and J lost 4 bases, with 3 bases between them. CDR3 size: 11 residues. Germline V CDR1 and CDR2: MGHDK, SYGVNS. CDR3 nucleotides: TGTGCCAGCAGTGACATCTATGGCTACACCTTC. The encoded protein is CASSDIYGYTF.

This clone was seen only a few times. In nucleotides, the CDR3 is TGCAGCGTTGGCACTAGCGGGCTCACCGGGGAGCTGTTTTTT. As protein: CSVGTSGLTGELFF. J is TRBJ2-2 and V is TRBV29-1, with 9 bases lining up with TRBD2. Germline trimming cut 4 bases from V and 4 bases from J; bases unmatched to any gene: 4. Germline CDR1 and CDR2: SQVTM and ANQGSEA. This CDR3 is built from 14 residues.

The chain's CDR3 is CASSQGDRGNEKLFF. CDR3 coding DNA: TGCGCCAGCAGCCAAGGGGACAGGGGGAATGAAAAACTGTTTTTT. The V and J genes are TRBV4-3 and TRBJ1-4, with 11 bases lining up with TRBD1. Trimming cost V 1 base and J 5 bases; bases outside gene matches: 0. CDR1 is LGHNA, CDR2 YSLEER, per germline. The CDR3 is made up of 15 amino acids.

The V call is TRBV7-3, the J call TRBJ1-1; D perhaps matches TRBD1 (6 bases). This CDR3 has 14 amino acids. Between the trimmed V and J ends, which lost 2 bases and 3 bases, there was a span of 10 bases. Germline loops: CDR1 SGHTA, CDR2 FQGTGA. CDR3 region: CASSLAGGHTEAFF. The DNA of the CDR3 is TGTGCCAGCAGCTTAGCGGGGGGCCACACTGAAGCTTTCTTT.

In this sample, this clone turned up once. The chain joins TRBV4-3 to TRBJ1-5, with D possibly TRBD1 on 6 matching bases. This CDR3 is built from 15 residues. Germline V gene lookup returns CDR1 LGHNA and CDR2 YSLEER. V gave up 4 bases and J gave up 1 base, with 11 bases separating them. CDR3 sequence (DNA): TGCGCCAGCAGCCGTACGCAGGGGAGCAATCAGCCCCAGCATTTT. It codes for CASSRTQGSNQPQHF.

The chain couples TRBV10-3 to TRBJ2-7; D is undetermined. With 2 bases removed from V and 2 bases from J, the gap between germline ends came to 10 bases. The CDR3 loop spans 14 amino acids. CDR1 is ENHRY, CDR2 SYGVKD, per germline. CDR3 region: CAISELRAAYEQYF. CDR3 DNA: TGTGCCATCAGTGAGCTACGTGCGGCCTACGAGCAGTACTTC.

This clone was observed a few times. The rearrangement uses TRBV15 and TRBJ2-7; 7 nucleotides agree with TRBD2. V trimming: 8 bases; J trimming: 1 base; junction bases outside the gene matches: 8. The CDR3 sequence is 14 residues long. Germline V gives CDR1 LNHNV, CDR2 YYDKDF (reference sequence). The CDR3 nucleotides read TGTGCCACCGGGGGGGAGGACTCGTCCTACGAGCAGTACTTC. Its translation: CATGGEDSSYEQYF.

The chain is built from TRBV5-6 and TRBJ1-5, with D perhaps TRBD1 (5 bases). Germline loops: CDR1 SGHDT, CDR2 YYEEEE. The CDR3 contains 15 residues. Between the trimmed V and J ends, which lost 6 bases and 5 bases, there was a span of 18 bases. CDR3: CASKAGRELHQPQHF. CDR3 sequence (DNA): TGTGCCAGCAAAGCCGGCAGGGAACTCCATCAGCCCCAGCATTTT.

V is TRBV20-1 and J is TRBJ1-4; no clear D. Germline-derived CDR1 and CDR2 are DFQATT and SNEGSKA (reference sequence). V gave up 7 bases and J gave up 7 bases, with 10 bases separating them. This CDR3 is built from 11 residues. The CDR3 DNA is TGCAGTGTCAAGATCGGTGAAAAACTGTTTTTT. Its protein is CSVKIGEKLFF.

This clone was found a few times. This chain links TRBV19 with TRBJ2-4, with 7 bases aligning to TRBD1. Per germline, CDR1 LNHDA and CDR2 SQIVND (reference sequence). This CDR3 comprises 14 residues. Trimming cost V 4 bases and J 1 base; bases outside gene matches: 1. CDR3 amino acids: CASSTDRAKNIQYF. For the CDR3, the DNA is TGTGCCAGTAGTACGGACAGGGCCAAAAACATTCAGTACTTC.